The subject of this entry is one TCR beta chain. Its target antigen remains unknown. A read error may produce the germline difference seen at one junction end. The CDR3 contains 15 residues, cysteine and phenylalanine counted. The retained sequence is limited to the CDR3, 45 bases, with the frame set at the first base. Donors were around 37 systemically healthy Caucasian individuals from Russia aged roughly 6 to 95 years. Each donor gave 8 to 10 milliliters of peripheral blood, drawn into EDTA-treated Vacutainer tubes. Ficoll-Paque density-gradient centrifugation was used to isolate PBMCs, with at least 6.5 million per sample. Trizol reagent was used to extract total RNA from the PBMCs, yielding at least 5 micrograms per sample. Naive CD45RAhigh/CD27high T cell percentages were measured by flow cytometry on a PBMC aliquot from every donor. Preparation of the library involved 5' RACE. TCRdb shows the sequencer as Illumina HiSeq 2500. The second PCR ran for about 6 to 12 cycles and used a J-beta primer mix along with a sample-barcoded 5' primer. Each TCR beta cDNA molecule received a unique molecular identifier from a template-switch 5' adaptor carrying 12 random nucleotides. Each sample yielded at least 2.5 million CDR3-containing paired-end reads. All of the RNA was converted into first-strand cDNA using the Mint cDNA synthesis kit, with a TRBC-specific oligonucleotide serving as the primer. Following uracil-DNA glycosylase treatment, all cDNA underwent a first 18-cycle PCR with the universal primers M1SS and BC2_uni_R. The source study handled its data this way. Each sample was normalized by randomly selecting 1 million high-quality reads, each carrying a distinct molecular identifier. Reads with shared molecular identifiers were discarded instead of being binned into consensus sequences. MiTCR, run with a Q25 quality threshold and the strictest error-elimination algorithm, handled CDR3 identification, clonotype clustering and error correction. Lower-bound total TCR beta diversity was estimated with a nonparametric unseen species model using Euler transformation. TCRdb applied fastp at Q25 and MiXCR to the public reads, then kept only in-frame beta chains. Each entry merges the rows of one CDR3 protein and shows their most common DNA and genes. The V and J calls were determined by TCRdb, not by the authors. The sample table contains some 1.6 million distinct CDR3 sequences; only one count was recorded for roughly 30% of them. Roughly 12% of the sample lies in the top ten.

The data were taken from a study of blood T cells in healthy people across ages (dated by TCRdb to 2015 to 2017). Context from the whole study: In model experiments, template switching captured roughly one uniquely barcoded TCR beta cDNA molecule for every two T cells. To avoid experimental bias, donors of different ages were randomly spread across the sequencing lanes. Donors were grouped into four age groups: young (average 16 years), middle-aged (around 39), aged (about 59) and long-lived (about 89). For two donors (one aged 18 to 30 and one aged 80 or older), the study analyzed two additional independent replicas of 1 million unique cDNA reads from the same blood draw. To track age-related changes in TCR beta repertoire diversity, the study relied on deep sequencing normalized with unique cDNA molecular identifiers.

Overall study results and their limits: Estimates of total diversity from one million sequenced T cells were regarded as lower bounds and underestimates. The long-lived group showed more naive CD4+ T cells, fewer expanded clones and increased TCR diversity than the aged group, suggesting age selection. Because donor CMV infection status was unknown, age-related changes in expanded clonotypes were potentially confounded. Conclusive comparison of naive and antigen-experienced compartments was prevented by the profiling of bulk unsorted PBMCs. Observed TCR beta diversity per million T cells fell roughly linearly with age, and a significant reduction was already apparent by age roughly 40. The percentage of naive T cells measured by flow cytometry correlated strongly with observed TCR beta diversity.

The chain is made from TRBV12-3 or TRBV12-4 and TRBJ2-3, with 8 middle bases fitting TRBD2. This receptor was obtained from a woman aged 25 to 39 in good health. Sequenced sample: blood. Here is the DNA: TGTGCCAGCAGTTTTAGCGGGGCTAGCGCAGATACGGAGTATTTT. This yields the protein CASSFSGASADTEYF.